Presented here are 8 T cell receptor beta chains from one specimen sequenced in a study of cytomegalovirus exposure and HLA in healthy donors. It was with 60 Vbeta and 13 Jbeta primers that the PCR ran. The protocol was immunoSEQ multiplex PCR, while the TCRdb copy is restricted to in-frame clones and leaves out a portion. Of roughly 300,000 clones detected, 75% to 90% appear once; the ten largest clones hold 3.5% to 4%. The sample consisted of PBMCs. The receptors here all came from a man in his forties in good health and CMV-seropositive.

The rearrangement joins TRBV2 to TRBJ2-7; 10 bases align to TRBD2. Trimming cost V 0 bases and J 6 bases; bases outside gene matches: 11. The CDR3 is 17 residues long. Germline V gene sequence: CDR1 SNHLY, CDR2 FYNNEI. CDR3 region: CASSEARSGRAFVEQYF. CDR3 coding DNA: TGTGCCAGCAGTGAAGCGCGGAGCGGGAGGGCCTTTGTCGAGCAGTACTTC.

The CDR3 coding sequence is TGTGCCAGCAGCTCCACCGGGCTAGCCGTAGCCTACGAGCAGTACTTC. This encodes CASSSTGLAVAYEQYF. The chain combines TRBV27 with TRBJ2-7, with D possibly TRBD2 on 5 matching bases. CDR3 size: 16 residues. The germline CDR1 and CDR2 sequences are MNHEY and SMNVEV (reference sequence). V was pared by 6 bases and J by 2 bases, with 20 bases between.

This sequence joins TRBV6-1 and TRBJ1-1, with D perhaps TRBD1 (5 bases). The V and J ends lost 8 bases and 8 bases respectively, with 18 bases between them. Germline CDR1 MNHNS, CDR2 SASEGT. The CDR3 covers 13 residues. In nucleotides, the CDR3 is TGTGCCAGCTCCCAAGTGGGGGGGGGAGAAGCTTTCTTT. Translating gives CASSQVGGGEAFF.

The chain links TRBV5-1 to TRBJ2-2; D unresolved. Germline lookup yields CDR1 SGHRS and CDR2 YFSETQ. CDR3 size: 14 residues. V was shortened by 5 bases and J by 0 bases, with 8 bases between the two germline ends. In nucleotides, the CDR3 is TGCGCCAGCAGTCCCGGTTCGAACACCGGGGAGCTGTTTTTT. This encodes CASSPGSNTGELFF.

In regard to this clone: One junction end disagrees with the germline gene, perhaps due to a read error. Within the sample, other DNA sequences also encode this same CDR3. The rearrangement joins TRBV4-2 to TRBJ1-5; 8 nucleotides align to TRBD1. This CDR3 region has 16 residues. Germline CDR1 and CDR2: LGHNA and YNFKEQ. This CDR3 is CASSQGQGQSNQPQHF. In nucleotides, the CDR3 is TGTGCCAGCAGCCAAGGACAGGGGCAAAGCAACCAGCCCCAGCATTTT.

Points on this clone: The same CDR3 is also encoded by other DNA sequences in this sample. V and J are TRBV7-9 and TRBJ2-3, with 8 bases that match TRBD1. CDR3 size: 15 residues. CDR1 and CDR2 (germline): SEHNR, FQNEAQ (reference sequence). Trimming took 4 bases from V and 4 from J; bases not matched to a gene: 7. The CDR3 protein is CASSSGQGGPDTQYF. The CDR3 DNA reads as TGTGCCAGCAGCTCCGGACAGGGCGGGCCAGATACGCAGTATTTT.

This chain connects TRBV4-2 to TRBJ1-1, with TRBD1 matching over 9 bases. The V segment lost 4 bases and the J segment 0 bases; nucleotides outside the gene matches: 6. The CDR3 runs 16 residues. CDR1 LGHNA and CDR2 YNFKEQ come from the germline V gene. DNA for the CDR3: TGTGCCAGCAGCCCCAGGGACAGGGTATTGAACACTGAAGCTTTCTTT. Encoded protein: CASSPRDRVLNTEAFF.

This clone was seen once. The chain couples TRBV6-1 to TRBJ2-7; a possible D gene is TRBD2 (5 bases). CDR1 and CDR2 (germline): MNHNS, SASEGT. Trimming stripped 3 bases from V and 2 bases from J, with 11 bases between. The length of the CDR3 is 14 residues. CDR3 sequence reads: CASSDFRGAYEQYF. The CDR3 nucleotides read TGTGCCAGCAGTGACTTCCGGGGAGCCTACGAGCAGTACTTC.